Listed below are T cell receptor beta chains from one sample, sequenced in a study of control samples from healthy donors and cancer patients. Method: immunoSEQ multiplex PCR; TCRdb's copy keeps in-frame clones and lacks some. The table records 100,000 to 150,000 clones, roughly 92% of them present only once. The sequenced sample was blood. All receptors come from a man between 18 and 35 years old in good health. The CDR3 runs from the conserved cysteine through the conserved F or W. The D gene is left open where the match is weak. Expanded clones get a size class; other rows say once, few or many, or leave the size out.

>TRBV5-1|TRBJ2-3|.|.
CASSPGGRGPITQYF
TGCGCCAGCAGCCCTGGTGGGCGGGGGCCGATAACGCAGTATTTT
>TRBV28|TRBJ2-5|.|.
CASTSLGAGEETQYF
TGTGCCAGCACCTCCTTGGGGGCAGGGGAAGAGACCCAGTACTTC
>TRBV9|TRBJ2-5|.|TRBD2
CASSAVTSGGAWETQYF
TGTGCCAGCAGCGCAGTAACTAGCGGGGGGGCGTGGGAGACCCAGTACTTC
>TRBV9|TRBJ2-5|once|.
CASSRGGTQYF
TGTGCCAGCAGCCGCGGAGGGACCCAGTACTTC
>TRBV5-6|TRBJ2-7|.|.
CASSLGQGRYEQYF
TGTGCCAGCAGCTTGGGACAAGGACGATACGAGCAGTACTTC
>TRBV18|TRBJ2-3|.|.
CASSPGLTDTQYF
TGTGCCAGCTCACCGGGGCTCACAGATACGCAGTATTTT
>TRBV5-4|TRBJ2-5|.|.
CASSQGRVGETQYF
TGTGCCAGCAGCCAAGGACGGGTCGGGGAGACCCAGTACTTC
>TRBV5-1|TRBJ1-2|.|TRBD1
CASSPDRGPGYTF
TGCGCCAGCAGCCCGGACAGGGGGCCGGGCTACACCTTC
>TRBV12-3/TRBV12-4|TRBJ2-1|.|TRBD2
CASRLAGGDEQFF
TGTGCCAGCCGCTTAGCGGGGGGGGATGAGCAGTTCTTC
>TRBV11-2|TRBJ1-2|once|.
CASRSPGRRYGYTF
TGTGCCAGCAGATCCCCTGGCAGGAGGTATGGCTACACCTTC
>TRBV3-1/TRBV3-2|TRBJ2-5|.|TRBD2
CASSHGLAGSWIQETQYF
TGTGCCAGCAGCCACGGACTAGCGGGGAGTTGGATCCAAGAGACCCAGTACTTC
>TRBV6-5|TRBJ2-7|.|TRBD2
CASSFEGLAEQYF
TGTGCCAGCAGTTTTGAGGGACTAGCGGAGCAGTACTTC
>TRBV6-6|TRBJ2-7|.|.
CASSYSREATSYEQYF
TGTGCCAGCAGTTACAGCAGGGAGGCTACCTCCTACGAGCAGTACTTC
>TRBV6-7|TRBJ1-5|.|.
CASSYWVSGNQPQHF
TGTGCCAGCAGTTACTGGGTATCTGGCAATCAGCCCCAGCATTTT
>TRBV4-1|TRBJ2-5|.|TRBD2
CASSQPGTSRYRQETQYF
TGCGCCAGCAGCCAGCCGGGGACTAGCCGGTACCGACAAGAGACCCAGTACTTC
>TRBV7-6|TRBJ2-5|.|.
CASSPPLGGETVAQYF
TGTGCCAGCAGCCCCCCCCTAGGGGGGGAAACGGTGGCCCAGTACTTC
>TRBV11-2|TRBJ1-2|.|.
CASRGPRAGINYGYTF
TGTGCCAGCAGAGGGCCCCGGGCAGGGATTAACTATGGCTACACCTTC
>TRBV5-4|TRBJ2-1|.|.
CASSYRPPLGYNEQFF
TGTGCCAGCAGCTACCGTCCTCCCTTAGGGTACAATGAGCAGTTCTTC
>TRBV5-1|TRBJ2-3|.|.
CASSLVTTSTDTQYF
TGCGCCAGCAGCTTGGTGACCACTAGCACAGATACGCAGTATTTT
>TRBV5-1|TRBJ1-4|.|.
CASGNGQLNEKLFF
TGCGCCAGCGGAAATGGACAGCTTAATGAAAAACTGTTTTTT
>TRBV6-1|TRBJ2-7|.|.
CASSEVWAGTLRQYF
TGTGCCAGCAGTGAAGTTTGGGCAGGCACCCTGAGGCAGTACTTC
>TRBV12-5|TRBJ1-3|once|.
CASGSHRSGNTIYF
TGTGCTAGTGGTTCTCATCGGAGTGGAAACACCATATATTTT
>TRBV3-1/TRBV3-2|TRBJ2-5|.|.
CASSQTGSETQYF
TGTGCCAGCAGCCAGACGGGGTCAGAGACCCAGTACTTC
>TRBV5-4|TRBJ2-4|.|.
CASSLETRKDIQYF
TGTGCCAGCAGCTTGGAAACCCGGAAGGACATTCAGTACTTC
>TRBV29-1|TRBJ1-2|.|.
CSVVGGPHGYTF
TGCAGCGTTGTCGGGGGGCCTCATGGCTACACCTTC
>TRBV5-1|TRBJ2-2|.|TRBD1
CASSPHRDRSTGELFF
TGCGCCAGCAGTCCACACCGGGACAGAAGCACCGGGGAGCTGTTTTTT
>TRBV6-5|TRBJ1-1|.|TRBD1
CASSNRGMNTEAFF
TGTGCCAGCAGTAACAGGGGTATGAACACTGAAGCTTTCTTT
>TRBV9|TRBJ2-5|.|TRBD2
CASSPMTSGGGETQYF
TGTGCCAGCAGCCCCATGACTAGCGGGGGAGGTGAGACCCAGTACTTC
>TRBV6-4|TRBJ1-5|.|.
CASISDDSNQPQHF
TGTGCCAGCATATCAGACGATAGCAATCAGCCCCAGCATTTT
>TRBV5-1|TRBJ2-7|.|.
CASSLGSRDGSYEQYF
TGCGCCAGCAGCTTAGGTTCAAGGGACGGATCCTACGAGCAGTACTTC
>TRBV5-1|TRBJ1-2|.|.
CASSLTGAGSFGYTF
TGCGCCAGCAGCCTTACCGGAGCGGGATCGTTTGGCTACACCTTC
>TRBV7-9|TRBJ1-3|.|.
CASSMDVNTIYF
TGTGCCAGCAGCATGGACGTTAACACCATATATTTT
>TRBV20-1|TRBJ1-1|.|.
CSARTDEAFF
TGCAGTGCTAGGACAGATGAAGCTTTCTTT
>TRBV6-5|TRBJ2-2|.|.
CASSNYRSTGELFF
TGTGCCAGCAGTAACTACAGGAGCACCGGGGAGCTGTTTTTT
>TRBV5-1|TRBJ1-1|.|.
CASQDIMNTEAFF
TGCGCCAGCCAGGACATAATGAACACTGAAGCTTTCTTT
>TRBV9|TRBJ2-2|.|.
CASSVTALNTGELFF
TGTGCCAGCAGCGTAACGGCCCTGAACACCGGGGAGCTGTTTTTT
>TRBV6-5|TRBJ1-1|.|.
CASSNGNTEAFF
TGTGCCAGCAGCAATGGGAACACTGAAGCTTTCTTT
>TRBV5-4|TRBJ2-3|once|.
CASSPGTGRSSTDTQYF
TGTGCCAGCAGCCCAGGAACAGGGCGATCTAGCACAGATACGCAGTATTTT
>TRBV19|TRBJ2-1|.|TRBD2
CASSPGGRPYNEQFF
TGTGCCAGTAGTCCGGGGGGGCGTCCCTACAATGAGCAGTTCTTC
>TRBV11-3|TRBJ2-2|.|.
CASSAAFNTGELFF
TGTGCCAGCAGTGCCGCTTTCAACACCGGGGAGCTGTTTTTT
>TRBV19|TRBJ1-2|.|.
CASSMYSRGDYGYTF
TGTGCCAGTAGTATGTACTCTAGAGGGGACTATGGCTACACCTTC
>TRBV5-1|TRBJ2-1|.|TRBD2
CASSLGGSGGSYNEQFF
TGCGCCAGCAGCTTGGGGGGTAGCGGGGGCTCCTACAATGAGCAGTTCTTC
>TRBV18|TRBJ1-1|.|TRBD1
CASSPRGGFTEAFF
TGTGCCAGCTCACCACGAGGGGGCTTCACTGAAGCTTTCTTT
>TRBV5-1|TRBJ2-5|.|.
CASSLPRRETQYF
TGCGCCAGCAGCCTCCCACGTAGAGAGACCCAGTACTTC
>TRBV7-9|TRBJ1-1|.|TRBD1
CASSLGQGANTEAFF
TGTGCCAGCAGCTTAGGGCAGGGGGCAAACACTGAAGCTTTCTTT
>TRBV18|TRBJ2-2|.|.
CASSPQPRVSNTGELFF
TGTGCCAGCTCACCACAGCCGAGAGTATCGAACACCGGGGAGCTGTTTTTT
>TRBV4-1|TRBJ2-1|.|.
CASSQATSQHNEQFF
TGCGCCAGCAGCCAAGCAACCTCCCAACACAATGAGCAGTTCTTC
>TRBV19|TRBJ2-2|.|TRBD1
CASSPGQGRSGELFF
TGTGCCAGTAGCCCGGGACAGGGTCGGTCCGGGGAGCTGTTTTTT